This is a list of T cell receptor beta chains from one sample in a study of shared clonotypes between healthy human individuals. Assay used: immunoSEQ multiplex PCR; TCRdb lists only in-frame clones, some missing. The table has about 2,200,000 clones, 85% to 95% seen once. The specimen was naive CD8+ T cells from PBMCs. The receptors derive from a young man in good health. Some clones in this sample may be carry-over from other donors' samples. Both conserved end residues are trimmed from each CDR3. Fields, in order: J gene, V gene, CDR3 protein.

TRBJ2-2 TRBV5-1 ASSATGTSGIGELF
TRBJ1-1 TRBV9 ASSVVWSTEAF
TRBJ2-1 TRBV9 ASSVALTGEQF
TRBJ1-5 TRBV6-5 ASSSDGLSNQPQH
TRBJ2-7 TRBV28 ASRPSGFYEQY
TRBJ2-1 TRBV7-6 ASSVLSGRGSYNEQF
TRBJ2-7 TRBV28 ASSWGQTLYEQY
TRBJ2-5 TRBV25-1 ASSELGLQETQY
TRBJ2-7 TRBV5-5 ASSGGVYEQY
TRBJ2-5 TRBV7-9 ASSLDLREETQY
TRBJ2-5 TRBV13 ASSLGRRLGEVRETQY
TRBJ2-7 TRBV7-9 ASSEGSSSSYEQY
TRBJ2-1 TRBV5-8 ASSLDWAYEQF
TRBJ1-1 TRBV5-8 ASSLRAVNTEAF
TRBJ2-3 TRBV9 ASSAGRGITDTQY